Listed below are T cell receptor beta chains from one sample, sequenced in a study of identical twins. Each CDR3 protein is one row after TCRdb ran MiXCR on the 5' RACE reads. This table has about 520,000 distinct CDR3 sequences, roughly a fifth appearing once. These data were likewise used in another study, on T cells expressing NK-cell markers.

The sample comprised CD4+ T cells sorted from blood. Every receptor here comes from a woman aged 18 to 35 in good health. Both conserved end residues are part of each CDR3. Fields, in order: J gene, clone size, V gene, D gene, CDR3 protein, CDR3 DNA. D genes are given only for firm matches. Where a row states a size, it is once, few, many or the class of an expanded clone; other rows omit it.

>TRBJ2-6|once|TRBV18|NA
CASSPLPVDTGIFNVLTF
TGTGCCAGCTCACCACTGCCGGTGGACACGGGCATTTTCAACGTCCTGACTTTC
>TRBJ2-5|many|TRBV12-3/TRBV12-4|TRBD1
CASSRGQPQETQYF
TGTGCCAGCAGCCGGGGACAGCCCCAAGAGACCCAGTACTTC
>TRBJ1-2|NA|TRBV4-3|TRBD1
CASSQGLDRALAYGYTF
TGCGCCAGCAGCCAAGGGCTCGACAGGGCTCTTGCCTATGGCTACACCTTC
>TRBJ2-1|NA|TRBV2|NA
CASSEALLVALVQFF
TGTGCCAGCAGTGAAGCGCTTCTAGTAGCGTTGGTGCAGTTCTTC
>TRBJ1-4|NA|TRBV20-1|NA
CSARVNVKEKLFF
TGCAGTGCTAGGGTCAACGTAAAGGAAAAACTGTTTTTT
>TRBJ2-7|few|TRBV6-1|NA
CASSSARNLLSYEQYF
TGTGCCAGCTCCTCCGCCAGGAACCTACTCTCCTACGAGCAGTACTTC
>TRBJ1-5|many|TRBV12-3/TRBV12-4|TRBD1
CASSPTGGGQPQHF
TGTGCCAGCAGCCCAACAGGGGGCGGGCAGCCCCAGCATTTT
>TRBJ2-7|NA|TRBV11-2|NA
CASSHLDRPYEQYF
TGTGCCAGCAGCCATTTGGACAGACCCTACGAGCAGTACTTC
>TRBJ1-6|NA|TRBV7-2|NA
CASSLDTSPLHF
TGTGCCAGCAGCTTAGATACTTCACCCCTCCACTTT
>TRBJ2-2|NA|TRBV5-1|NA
CASSLGLAPTGELFF
TGCGCCAGCAGCTTGGGCCTAGCGCCCACCGGGGAGCTGTTTTTT
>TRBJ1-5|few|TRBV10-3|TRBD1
CATQGGNNQPQHF
TGTGCCACACAGGGGGGGAACAATCAGCCCCAGCATTTT
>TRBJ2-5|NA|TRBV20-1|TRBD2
CSARPGLVLETQYF
TGCAGTGCTAGGCCCGGACTAGTCTTAGAGACCCAGTACTTC
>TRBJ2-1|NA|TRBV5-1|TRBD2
CASSETSGGAGEQFF
TGCGCCAGCAGCGAGACTAGCGGGGGGGCTGGGGAGCAGTTCTTC
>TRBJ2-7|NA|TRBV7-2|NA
CASSRRVRYEQYF
TGTGCCAGCAGCCGCAGGGTCCGGTACGAGCAGTACTTC
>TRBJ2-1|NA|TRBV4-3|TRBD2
CASSQYKREGYNEQFF
TGCGCCAGCAGCCAATACAAGCGGGAGGGTTACAATGAGCAGTTCTTC
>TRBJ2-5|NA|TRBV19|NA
CASSPWAGSRAKTQYF
TGTGCCAGTAGTCCGTGGGCAGGCAGTCGGGCAAAGACCCAGTACTTC
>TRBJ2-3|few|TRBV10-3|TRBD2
CAIRDTSGADTQYF
TGTGCCATCAGAGATACTAGCGGGGCGGATACGCAGTATTTT
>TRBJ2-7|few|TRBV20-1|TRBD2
CSARETRLAGFYEQYF
TGCAGTGCTAGAGAAACGCGACTAGCGGGTTTCTACGAGCAGTACTTC
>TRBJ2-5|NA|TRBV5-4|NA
CASSLLEGETQYF
TGTGCCAGCAGCTTATTAGAGGGAGAGACCCAGTACTTC
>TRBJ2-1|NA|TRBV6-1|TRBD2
CASSTAGGYNEQFF
TGTGCCAGCAGTACAGCGGGAGGGTACAATGAGCAGTTCTTC
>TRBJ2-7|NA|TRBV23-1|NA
CASSQSFRFRSYEQYF
TGCGCCAGCAGTCAATCCTTCCGGTTTCGCTCCTACGAGCAGTACTTC
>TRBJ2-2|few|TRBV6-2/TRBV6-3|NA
CASSYSTWRPGELFF
TGTGCCAGCAGTTACTCGACTTGGCGACCCGGGGAGCTGTTTTTT
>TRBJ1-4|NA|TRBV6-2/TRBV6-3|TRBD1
CASSYARTGATNEKLFF
TGTGCCAGCAGTTACGCCCGGACAGGGGCAACTAATGAAAAACTGTTTTTT
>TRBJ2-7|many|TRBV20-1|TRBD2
CSANRGGTSNYEQYF
TGCAGTGCTAATAGGGGAGGGACTAGCAACTACGAGCAGTACTTC
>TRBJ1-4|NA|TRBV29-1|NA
CSVRRGTNEKLFF
TGCAGCGTCCGAAGGGGAACTAATGAAAAACTGTTTTTT
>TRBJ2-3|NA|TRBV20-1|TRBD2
CSASGTSGSTDTQYF
TGCAGTGCTAGTGGGACTAGCGGTAGCACAGATACGCAGTATTTT
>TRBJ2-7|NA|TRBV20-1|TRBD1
CSALTGESYEQYF
TGCAGTGCTTTAACAGGGGAATCCTACGAGCAGTACTTC
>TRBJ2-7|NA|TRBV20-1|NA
CSARKSKWGEQYF
TGCAGTGCTAGAAAAAGCAAGTGGGGCGAGCAGTACTTC
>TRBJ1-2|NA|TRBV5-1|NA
CASSLAPGNTGGYTF
TGCGCCAGCAGCTTGGCCCCTGGGAACACGGGGGGCTACACCTTC
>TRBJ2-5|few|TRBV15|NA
CATSRKQETQYF
TGTGCCACCAGCAGAAAACAAGAGACCCAGTACTTC
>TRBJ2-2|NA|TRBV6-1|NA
CASSDVQRPNTGELFF
TGTGCCAGCAGCGACGTACAGAGACCGAACACCGGGGAGCTGTTTTTT
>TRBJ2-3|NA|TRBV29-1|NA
CSVAQGGTDTQYF
TGCAGCGTTGCGCAGGGTGGCACAGATACGCAGTATTTT
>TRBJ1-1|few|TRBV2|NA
CASQRDGTGAFF
TGTGCCAGCCAAAGGGACGGAACGGGGGCTTTCTTT
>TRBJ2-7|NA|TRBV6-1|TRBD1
CASGDRGLGEQYF
TGTGCCAGCGGGGACAGGGGTTTAGGCGAGCAGTACTTC
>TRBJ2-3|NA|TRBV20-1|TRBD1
CSARDPPGQGVTDTQYF
TGCAGTGCTAGAGATCCTCCCGGACAGGGAGTGACAGATACGCAGTATTTT
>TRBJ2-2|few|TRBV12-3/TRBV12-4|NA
CASRAPDTGELFF
TGTGCCAGCAGGGCCCCAGACACCGGGGAGCTGTTTTTT
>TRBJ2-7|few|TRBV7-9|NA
CASSSRTAAYEQYF
TGTGCCAGCAGCTCAAGGACAGCGGCCTACGAGCAGTACTTC
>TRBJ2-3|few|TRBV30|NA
CAWRAPGQITDTQYF
TGTGCCTGGAGGGCCCCAGGCCAGATCACAGATACGCAGTATTTT
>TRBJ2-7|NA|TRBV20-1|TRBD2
CSASYAGRYEQYF
TGCAGTGCTAGTTACGCCGGGAGGTACGAGCAGTACTTC
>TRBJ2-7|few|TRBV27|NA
CASSPGPRAFEQYF
TGTGCCAGCAGTCCCGGACCCCGAGCATTCGAGCAGTACTTC
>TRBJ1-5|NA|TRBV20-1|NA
CSAIRGGNQPQHF
TGCAGTGCTATAAGGGGTGGCAATCAGCCCCAGCATTTT
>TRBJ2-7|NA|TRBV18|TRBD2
CASSPSALAGYEGQYF
TGTGCCAGCTCACCATCTGCCCTAGCGGGCTACGAAGGGCAGTACTTC
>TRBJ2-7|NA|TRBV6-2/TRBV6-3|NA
CASSSTTRGFSYEQYF
TGTGCCAGCAGTTCCACCACACGGGGGTTTTCCTACGAGCAGTACTTC
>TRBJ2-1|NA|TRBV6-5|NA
CASSPSQLPQFF
TGTGCCAGCAGTCCCTCCCAGCTTCCGCAGTTCTTC
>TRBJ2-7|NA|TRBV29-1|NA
CSVEIRDGSYEQYF
TGCAGCGTTGAGATACGGGATGGCTCCTACGAGCAGTACTTC
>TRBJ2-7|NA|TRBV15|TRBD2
CATSRELAGIYEQYF
TGTGCCACCAGCAGAGAACTAGCGGGGATCTACGAGCAGTACTTC
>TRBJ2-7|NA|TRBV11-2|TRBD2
CASTPSRAGGRYEQYF
TGTGCCAGCACCCCTTCCCGGGCGGGAGGGCGGTACGAGCAGTACTTC
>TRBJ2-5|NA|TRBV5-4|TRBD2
CASSSDGGRSETQYF
TGTGCCAGCAGCTCCGATGGCGGGAGGTCGGAGACCCAGTACTTC
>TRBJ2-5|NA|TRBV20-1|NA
CSARSPTGGETQYF
TGCAGTGCTAGGAGCCCGACTGGAGGGGAGACCCAGTACTTC
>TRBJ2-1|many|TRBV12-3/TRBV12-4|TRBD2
CASSHHSGRLNNEQFF
TGTGCCAGCAGTCACCATAGCGGGAGGCTTAACAATGAGCAGTTCTTC
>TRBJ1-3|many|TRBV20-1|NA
CSAGRDLSGNTIYF
TGCAGTGCTGGAAGGGACCTCTCTGGAAACACCATATATTTT
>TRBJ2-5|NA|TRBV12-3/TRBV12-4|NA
CASSLGTLETQYF
TGTGCCAGCAGTTTAGGGACCCTGGAGACCCAGTACTTC